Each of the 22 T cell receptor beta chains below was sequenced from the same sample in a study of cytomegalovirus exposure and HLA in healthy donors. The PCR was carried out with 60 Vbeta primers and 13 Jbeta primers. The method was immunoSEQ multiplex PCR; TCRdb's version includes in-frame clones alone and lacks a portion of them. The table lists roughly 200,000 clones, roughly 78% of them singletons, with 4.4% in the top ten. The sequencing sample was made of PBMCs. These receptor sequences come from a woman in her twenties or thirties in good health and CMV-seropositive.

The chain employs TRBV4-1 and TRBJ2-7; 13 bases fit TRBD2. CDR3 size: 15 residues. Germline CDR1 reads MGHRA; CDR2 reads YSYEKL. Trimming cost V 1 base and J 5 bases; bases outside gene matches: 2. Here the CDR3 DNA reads TGCGCCAGCAGCCAAGGGACTAGCGGGGGCAACGAGCAGTACTTC. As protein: CASSQGTSGGNEQYF.

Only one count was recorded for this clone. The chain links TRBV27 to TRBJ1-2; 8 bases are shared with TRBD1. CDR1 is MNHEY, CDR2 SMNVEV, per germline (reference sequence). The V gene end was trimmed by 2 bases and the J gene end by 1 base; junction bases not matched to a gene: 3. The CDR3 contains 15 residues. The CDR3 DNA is TGTGCCAGCAGTTTACGACAGGGGCTTAACTATGGCTACACCTTC. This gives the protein CASSLRQGLNYGYTF.

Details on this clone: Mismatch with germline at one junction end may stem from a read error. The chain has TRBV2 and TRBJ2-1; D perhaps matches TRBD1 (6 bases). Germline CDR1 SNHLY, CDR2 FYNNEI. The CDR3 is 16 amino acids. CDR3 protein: CARSGGRVDLYNEQFF. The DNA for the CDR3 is TGTGCCAGGAGTGGGGGCCGGGTCGACTTGTACAATGAGCAGTTCTTC.

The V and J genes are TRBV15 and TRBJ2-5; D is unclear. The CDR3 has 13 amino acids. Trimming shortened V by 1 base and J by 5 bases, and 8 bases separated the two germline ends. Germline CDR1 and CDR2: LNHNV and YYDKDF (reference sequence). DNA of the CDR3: TGTGCCACCAGCAGAGTCGTTCCGGAGACCCAGTACTTC. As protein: CATSRVVPETQYF.

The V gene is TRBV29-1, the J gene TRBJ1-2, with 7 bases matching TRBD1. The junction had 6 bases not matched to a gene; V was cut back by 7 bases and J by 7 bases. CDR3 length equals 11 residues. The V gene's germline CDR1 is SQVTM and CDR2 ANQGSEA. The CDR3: CSAIDRAGYTF. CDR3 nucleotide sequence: TGCAGCGCCATCGACAGGGCTGGCTACACCTTC.

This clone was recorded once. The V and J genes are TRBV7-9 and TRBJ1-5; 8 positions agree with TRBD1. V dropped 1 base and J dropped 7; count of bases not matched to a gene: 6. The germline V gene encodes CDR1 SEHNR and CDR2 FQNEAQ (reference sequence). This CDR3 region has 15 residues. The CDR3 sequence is CASSLEGQGAQPQHF. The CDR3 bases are TGTGCCAGCAGCTTAGAAGGTCAGGGGGCGCAGCCCCAGCATTTT.

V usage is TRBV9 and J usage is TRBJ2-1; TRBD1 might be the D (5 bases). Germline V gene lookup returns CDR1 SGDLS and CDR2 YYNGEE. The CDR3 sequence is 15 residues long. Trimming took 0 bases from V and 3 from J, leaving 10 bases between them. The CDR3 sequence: CASSVEQVLYNEQFF. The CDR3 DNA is TGTGCCAGCAGCGTAGAACAGGTCCTCTACAATGAGCAGTTCTTC.

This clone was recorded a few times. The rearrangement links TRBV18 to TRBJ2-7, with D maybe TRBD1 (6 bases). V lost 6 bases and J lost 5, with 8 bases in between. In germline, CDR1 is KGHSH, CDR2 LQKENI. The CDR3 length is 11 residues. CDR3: CASSRQDEQYF. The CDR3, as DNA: TGTGCCAGCTCGCGACAGGACGAGCAGTACTTC.

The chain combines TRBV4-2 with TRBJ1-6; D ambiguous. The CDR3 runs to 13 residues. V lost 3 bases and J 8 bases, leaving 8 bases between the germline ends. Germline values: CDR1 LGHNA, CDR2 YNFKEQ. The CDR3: CASSQNTDSPLHF. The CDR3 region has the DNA TGTGCCAGCAGCCAGAACACAGATTCACCCCTCCACTTT.

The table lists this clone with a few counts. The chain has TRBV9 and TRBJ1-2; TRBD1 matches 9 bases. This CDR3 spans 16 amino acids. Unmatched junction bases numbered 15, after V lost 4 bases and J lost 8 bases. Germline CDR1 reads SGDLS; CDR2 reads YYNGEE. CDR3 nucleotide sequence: TGTGCCAGCAGCCCGGGCGGACAGGGGATGGGGCTCGGCTACACCTTC. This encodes CASSPGGQGMGLGYTF.

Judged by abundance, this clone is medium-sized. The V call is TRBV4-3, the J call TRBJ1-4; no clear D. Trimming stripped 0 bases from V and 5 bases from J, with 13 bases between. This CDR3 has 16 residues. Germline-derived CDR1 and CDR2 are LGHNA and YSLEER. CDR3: CASSQDRAGGNEKLFF. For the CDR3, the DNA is TGCGCCAGCAGCCAAGATCGGGCAGGAGGCAATGAAAAACTGTTTTTT.

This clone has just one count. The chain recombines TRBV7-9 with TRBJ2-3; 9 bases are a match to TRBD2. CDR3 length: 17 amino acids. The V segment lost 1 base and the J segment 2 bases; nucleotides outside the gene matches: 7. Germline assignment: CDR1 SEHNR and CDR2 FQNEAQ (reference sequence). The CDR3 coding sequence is TGTGCCAGCAGCTTAGGCCATAGCGGGGGCTTCACAGATACGCAGTATTTT. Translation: CASSLGHSGGFTDTQYF.

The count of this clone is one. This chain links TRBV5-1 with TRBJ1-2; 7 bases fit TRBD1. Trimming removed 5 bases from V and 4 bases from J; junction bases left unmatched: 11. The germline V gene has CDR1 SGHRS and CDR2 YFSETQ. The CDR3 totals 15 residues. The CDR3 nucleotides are TGCGCCAGCAGGACCTCGGGACAGTCTTTCTATGGCTACACCTTC. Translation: CASRTSGQSFYGYTF.

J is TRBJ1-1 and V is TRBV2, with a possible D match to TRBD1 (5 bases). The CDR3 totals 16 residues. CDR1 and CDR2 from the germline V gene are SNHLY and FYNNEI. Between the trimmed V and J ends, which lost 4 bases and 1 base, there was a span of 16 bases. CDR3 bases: TGTGCCAGCAGTGTTCCCACCGGGGGAGGGAACACTGAAGCTTTCTTT. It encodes CASSVPTGGGNTEAFF.

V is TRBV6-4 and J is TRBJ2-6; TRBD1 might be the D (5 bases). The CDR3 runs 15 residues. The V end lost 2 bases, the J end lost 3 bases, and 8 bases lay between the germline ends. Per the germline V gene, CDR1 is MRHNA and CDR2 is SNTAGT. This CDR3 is CASSDGAHGANVLTF. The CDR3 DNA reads TGTGCCAGCAGTGACGGGGCGCATGGGGCCAACGTCCTGACTTTC.

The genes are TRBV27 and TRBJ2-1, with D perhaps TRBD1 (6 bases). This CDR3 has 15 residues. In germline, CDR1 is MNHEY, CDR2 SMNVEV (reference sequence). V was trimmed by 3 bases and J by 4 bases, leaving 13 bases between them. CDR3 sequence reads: CASSFEQTGYNEQFF. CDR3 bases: TGTGCCAGCAGTTTTGAGCAAACAGGGTACAATGAGCAGTTCTTC.

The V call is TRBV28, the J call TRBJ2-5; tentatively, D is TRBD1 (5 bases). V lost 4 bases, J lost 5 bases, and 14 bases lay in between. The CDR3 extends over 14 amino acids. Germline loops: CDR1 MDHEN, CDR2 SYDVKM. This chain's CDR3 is CASSSSGSKETQYF. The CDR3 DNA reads TGTGCCAGCAGTTCTTCAGGGTCTAAGGAGACCCAGTACTTC.

CDR3 DNA sequence: TGTGCCAGCACCATGGGGGGAGAGGGTTACAATGAGCAGTTCTTC. It translates to CASTMGGEGYNEQFF. This chain uses TRBV7-6 with TRBJ2-1; TRBD2 might be the D (6 bases). The germline CDR1 and CDR2 sequences are SGHVS and FNYEAQ. V lost 7 bases and J lost 4, with 17 bases in between. The CDR3 is 15 amino acids.

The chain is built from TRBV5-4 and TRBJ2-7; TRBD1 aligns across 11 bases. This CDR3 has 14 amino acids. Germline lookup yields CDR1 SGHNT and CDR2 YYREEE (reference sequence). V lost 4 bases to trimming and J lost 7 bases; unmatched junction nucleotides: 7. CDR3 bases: TGTGCCAGCAGCGTCGGACAGGGGGCGAGAGAGCAGTACTTC. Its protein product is CASSVGQGAREQYF.

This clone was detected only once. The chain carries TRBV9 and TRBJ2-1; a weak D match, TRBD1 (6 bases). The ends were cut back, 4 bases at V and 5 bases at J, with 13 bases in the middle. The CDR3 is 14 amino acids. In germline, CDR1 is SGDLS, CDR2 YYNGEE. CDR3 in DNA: TGTGCCAGCAGCACCCGGGACACTCACAATGAGCAGTTCTTC. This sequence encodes CASSTRDTHNEQFF.

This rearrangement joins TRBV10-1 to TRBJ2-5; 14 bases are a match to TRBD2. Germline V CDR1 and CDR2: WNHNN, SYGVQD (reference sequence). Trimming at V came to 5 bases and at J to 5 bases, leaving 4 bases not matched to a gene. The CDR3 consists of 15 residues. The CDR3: CASSPGLAGEETQYF. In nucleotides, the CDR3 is TGCGCCAGCAGTCCGGGACTAGCGGGAGAGGAGACCCAGTACTTC.

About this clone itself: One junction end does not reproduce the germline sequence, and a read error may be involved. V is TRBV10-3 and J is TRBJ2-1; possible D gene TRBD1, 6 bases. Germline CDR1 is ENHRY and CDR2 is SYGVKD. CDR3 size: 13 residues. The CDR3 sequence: CASSPFQGTEQFF. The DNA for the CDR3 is TGTGCCAGCAGTCCCTTCCAGGGGACTGAGCAGTTCTTC.